This T cell receptor (beta chain) was documented in a study of CD8 T cells in Susac syndrome. This clonotype was counted once. RNA totalling roughly 0.5 to 1 ug underwent reverse transcription with random hexamers. The method of amplification for TCR beta CDR3 was immunoSEQ multiplex PCR, covering 54 Vbeta and 13 Jbeta. TCRdb used MiXCR to reprocess the immunoSEQ multiplex PCR reads, holding one entry per CDR3 protein. This table has about 150,000 distinct CDR3 sequences, roughly 94% appearing once. The CDR3 loop spans 14 amino acids. V was shortened by 0 bases and J by 8 bases, with 11 bases between the two germline ends. In germline, CDR1 is LNHNV, CDR2 YYDKDF (reference sequence). CD8+ and CD4+ T cells from blood underwent TCR beta sequencing.

The chain links TRBV15 to TRBJ2-1; D may be TRBD2 (7 bases). The receptor was derived from a human donor with multiple sclerosis. The sequenced sample consisted of CD8+ T cells from PBMCs. In DNA form, the CDR3 reads TGTGCCACCAGCAGAGATTGGGGGGGCGATGAGCAGTTCTTC. It is translated as CATSRDWGGDEQFF.